The T cell receptor (beta chain) described here comes from a study of post-analysis software for immune sequencing data. The TCR beta cDNA libraries carried unique molecular identifiers. It was from approximately 0.91 to 9.4 million T cells that 500,000 or so cDNA molecules came. In TCRdb, the PCR reads were re-called with MiXCR into one record per CDR3 protein. The table records hundreds of thousands of distinct CDR3 sequences, approximately 30% of them present only once. The study, taken as a whole, reports: TRBV5-6, TRBV5-1 and TRBV20-1 were among four or five TRBV segments more frequent in patients than controls.

This clonotype has a handful of counts. As yet, its antigen is unknown. Germline assignment: CDR1 SGHRS and CDR2 YFSETQ. V gave up 0 bases and J gave up 3 bases; unmatched junction bases: 5. The CDR3 spans 15 residues. This chain uses TRBV5-1 with TRBJ2-5; 7 bases agree with TRBD2. The source material was blood. The clonotype comes from a girl aged 5-17 years with multiple sclerosis. The CDR3 is CASSLAPGGKETQYF. CDR3 nucleotide sequence: TGCGCCAGCAGCTTGGCCCCGGGGGGTAAAGAGACCCAGTACTTC.